This T cell receptor beta chain derives from a study of blood T cells in healthy people across ages. Study findings and constraints: No conclusive comparison of naive versus antigen-experienced cells was possible with unsorted PBMCs.

Together with a sample-barcoded 5' primer, a J-beta primer mix was included in a second PCR lasting roughly 6 to 12 cycles. MiXCR, applied by TCRdb to the 5' RACE reads, yields one record per CDR3 protein. This table holds 800,000 or so distinct CDR3 sequences, around 25% found once. There are 14 residues in the CDR3. Trimming removed 5 bases at V and 4 bases at J, with 12 bases between. Germline loops: CDR1 MNHEY, CDR2 SVGEGT. Regarding this clonotype: Its antigen is unknown.

In addition, the sample was reused for a study of T cells of mothers and their children.

Sequencing was performed on blood. The source of this sequence is a boy younger than 18 in good health. The chain uses TRBV6-2 or TRBV6-3 and TRBJ2-1; the D gene is possibly TRBD1 (5 bases). Here the CDR3 reads CASSLPDKYNEQFF. In DNA form, the CDR3 reads TGTGCCAGCAGTCTCCCGGACAAATACAATGAGCAGTTCTTC.